This T cell receptor (beta chain) was identified during a study of blood T cell repertoires in COVID-19. Whole-study context: Sources were T cells, B-cell-depleted T cells, or PBMCs; the material itself was cDNA or gDNA.

The ends were cut back, 4 bases at V and 5 bases at J, with 12 bases in the middle. CDR1 is SEHNR and CDR2 is FQNEAQ in the germline V gene (reference sequence). The CDR3 totals 13 residues. Sequenced by immunoSEQ multiplex PCR; TCRdb stores in-frame clones only, minus some. The data show roughly 400,000 clones, roughly 90% seen once. The study drew participants aged roughly 18 to 95 years from approximately 23 US areas. What was sequenced was PBMCs or T cells enriched from blood (not recorded which). The clonotype comes from a woman under 30 who had been exposed to COVID-19. The chain combines TRBV7-9 with TRBJ2-7; D may be TRBD1 (5 bases). DNA of the CDR3: TGTGCCAGCAGCTCCTTCCTCAGGGACGAGCAGTACTTC. Encoded protein: CASSSFLRDEQYF.